The T cell receptor beta chain described here comes from a study of blood T cell repertoires in COVID-19. Background on the study: Samples came from the United States, Italy and Spain, spanning acute and convalescent COVID-19. The analysed material was cDNA or gDNA that came from T cells, B-cell-depleted T cells, or PBMCs.

J gave up 4 bases and V 5 bases, and 2 bases lay outside the gene matches. Germline CDR1 is LNHDA and CDR2 is SQIVND (reference sequence). CDR3 length: 13 amino acids. Libraries were prepared by immunoSEQ multiplex PCR; TCRdb keeps only in-frame clonotypes and omits some of them. The data contain more than 200,000 clones, roughly 90% of them singletons. Clinical history reported by participants formed the basis on which cohorts were assigned. Comments on this clone: The same CDR3 arises from other DNA sequences in this sample as well.

The rearrangement joins TRBV19 to TRBJ1-5, with 7 positions matching TRBD1. The clonotype was recovered from a woman in her twenties or thirties who had recovered from COVID-19. Sequencing input: PBMCs or T cells enriched from blood (not recorded which). The CDR3 DNA sequence: TGTGCCAGTAGTCGACAGGGTAATCAGCCCCAGCATTTT. Protein product: CASSRQGNQPQHF.